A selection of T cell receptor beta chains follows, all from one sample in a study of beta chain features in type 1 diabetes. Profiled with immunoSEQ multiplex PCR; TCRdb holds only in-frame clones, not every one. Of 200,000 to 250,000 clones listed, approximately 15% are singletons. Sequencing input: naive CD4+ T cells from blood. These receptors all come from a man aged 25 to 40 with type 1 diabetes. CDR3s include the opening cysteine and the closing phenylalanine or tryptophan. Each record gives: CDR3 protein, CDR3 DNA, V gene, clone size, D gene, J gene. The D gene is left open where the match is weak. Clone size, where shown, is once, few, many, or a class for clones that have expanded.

CASSLVPGQGNSPLHF	TGTGCCAGCAGCTTGGTACCGGGACAGGGGAATTCACCCCTCCACTTT	TRBV5-6	few	TRBD1	TRBJ1-6
CASSPRVAGADTQYF	TGTGCCAGCTCACCTCGGGTAGCGGGAGCAGATACGCAGTATTTT	TRBV18	.	TRBD2	TRBJ2-3
CASKSGDGDEQFF	TGCGCCAGTAAGAGCGGGGATGGGGATGAGCAGTTCTTC	TRBV5-1	few	TRBD2	TRBJ2-1
CATSSGRAYNEQFF	TGTGCCACCAGCAGCGGGAGGGCATACAATGAGCAGTTCTTC	TRBV15	.	TRBD2	TRBJ2-1
CASSLNPGGGDEQFF	TGTGCCAGCAGCCTGAACCCAGGGGGAGGCGATGAGCAGTTCTTC	TRBV11-2	few	.	TRBJ2-1
CSVEDPRTVRNF	TGCAGCGTTGAAGATCCACGCACGGTCCGAAACTTC	TRBV29-1	.	.	TRBJ2-7
CASSLGVTGDEKLFF	TGTGCCAGCAGCTTAGGGGTGACAGGGGATGAAAAACTGTTTTTT	TRBV7-9	few	TRBD1	TRBJ1-4
CASSPSAGPDTGELFF	TGTGCCAGCTCACCAAGTGCGGGACCCGACACCGGGGAGCTGTTTTTT	TRBV18	few	.	TRBJ2-2
CASSLQGTGLFF	TGTGCCAGCAGCTTACAGGGAACGGGACTGTTTTTT	TRBV7-9	.	.	TRBJ1-4
CASSPGSDTQYF	TGTGCCAGTTCCCCGGGATCAGATACGCAGTATTTT	TRBV19	.	.	TRBJ2-3
CASSRQGNTEAFF	TGTGCCAGCAGCCGACAGGGGAACACTGAAGCTTTCTTT	TRBV6-5	few	TRBD1	TRBJ1-1
CASTTGTGFGYTF	TGTGCCAGCACAACAGGGACAGGGTTTGGCTACACCTTC	TRBV2	few	TRBD1	TRBJ1-2